This T cell receptor beta chain is from a study of T cells in Graves' hyperthyroidism and ophthalmopathy. This clonotype was observed at least ten times. Its antigen is not identified. This CDR3 region has 11 residues. Trimming shortened V by 3 bases and J by 12 bases, and 11 bases separated the two germline ends. Germline V gene data show CDR1 as MNHNS and CDR2 as SASEGT. RNA transcripts were the template for amplifying TCR beta CDR3 regions. In the first-round RT-PCR of the TCR CDR3, the HTBI primer set was used. Via MiXCR, TCRdb re-called the multiplex PCR reads, giving one row per CDR3 protein. The repertoire holds fewer than 550,000 distinct CDR3 sequences, less than 25% seen once, with around 10% in the top ten. With duration under 3 months, ophthalmopathy was active: Clinical Activity Score at least 3, NOSPECS at least 4. General study points: Before onset, ophthalmopathy was predicted by the model a median approximately 6.6 months earlier.

The material sequenced was blood. The clonotype originates from a woman in her 30s with Graves' ophthalmopathy. V gene TRBV6-1 combines with J gene TRBJ1-1; D is possibly TRBD1 (5 bases). CDR3 sequence: CASSEVGLSFF. CDR3 coding DNA: TGTGCCAGCAGTGAGGTGGGGCTGTCTTTCTTT.